This entry concerns a single TCR beta chain. The PCR employed 60 Vbeta primers together with 13 Jbeta primers. Clones were read by immunoSEQ multiplex PCR, and TCRdb kept only the in-frame ones, dropping some. The listing records some 39,000 clones. Germline assignment: CDR1 SGHRS and CDR2 YFSETQ. Trimming pared 0 bases from V and 5 bases from J, leaving 4 bases between. The CDR3 is 12 residues long. This sample was included in a study of cytomegalovirus exposure and HLA in healthy donors. The V gene is TRBV5-1, the J gene TRBJ2-3; D remains unclear. The origin of this receptor is a man younger than 40 in good health and CMV-seronegative. Sequenced sample: PBMCs. Here the CDR3 reads CASSLVVDTQYF. In DNA, the CDR3 is TGCGCCAGCAGCTTGGTAGTAGATACGCAGTATTTT.